A single sample is the source of the 26 T cell receptor beta chains below, sequenced in a study of cytomegalovirus exposure and HLA in healthy donors. Researchers ran the PCR with 60 Vbeta and 13 Jbeta primers. The protocol was immunoSEQ multiplex PCR, while the TCRdb copy is restricted to in-frame clones and leaves out a portion. The sample has around 160,000 clones; 70% are singletons. The source material was PBMCs. The receptors derive from a man younger than 35 in good health and CMV-seropositive.

V gene TRBV5-1 combines with J gene TRBJ2-5; possibly TRBD2 for D (5 bases). Trimming stripped 0 bases from V and 8 bases from J, with 14 bases between. The V gene's germline CDR1 is SGHRS and CDR2 YFSETQ. The CDR3 consists of 14 residues. The CDR3 region has the DNA TGCGCCAGCAGCTTGGAGTCTAGCCCTCTTACCCAGTACTTC. Protein: CASSLESSPLTQYF.

This sequence joins TRBV6-1 and TRBJ2-3, with TRBD2 matching 10 bases. In germline, CDR1 is MNHNS, CDR2 SASEGT. The CDR3 has 15 residues. Losses at the gene ends were 5 bases for V and 0 bases for J; bases not matched to a gene: 2. The CDR3: CASSLTSGSTDTQYF. The CDR3 DNA reads TGTGCCAGCAGTCTGACTAGCGGGAGCACAGATACGCAGTATTTT.

The V gene is TRBV6-1, the J gene TRBJ2-1; 10 nucleotides align to TRBD1. The CDR3 consists of 15 residues. Germline V gene lookup returns CDR1 MNHNS and CDR2 SASEGT. Trimming at V came to 7 bases and at J to 7 bases, leaving 10 bases not matched to a gene. The CDR3 region is CASTSGQGNLNEQFF. As DNA, the CDR3 is TGTGCCAGCACCTCGGGACAGGGGAATTTGAATGAGCAGTTCTTC.

This clone was detected a few times. The rearrangement links TRBV27 to TRBJ2-3; TRBD2 might be the D (6 bases). The CDR3 loop spans 12 amino acids. CDR1 and CDR2 (germline): MNHEY, SMNVEV (reference sequence). V lost 8 bases to trimming and J lost 5 bases, with 11 bases between them. The CDR3, as DNA: TGTGCCAGCGGATATAGCGGAGATACGCAGTATTTT. This sequence encodes CASGYSGDTQYF.

V and J are TRBV28 and TRBJ1-4; tentatively, D is TRBD1 (5 bases). This CDR3 contains 14 residues. Germline loops: CDR1 MDHEN, CDR2 SYDVKM. Trimming cost V 8 bases and J 4 bases, with 14 bases left between them. CDR3 loop: CASLAGHLNEKLFF. The CDR3 DNA is TGTGCCAGCCTCGCGGGGCACCTTAATGAAAAACTGTTTTTT.

This chain joins TRBV30 and TRBJ1-6, with 8 bases that match TRBD1. The length of the CDR3 is 13 residues. CDR1 and CDR2 (germline): GTSNPN, SVGIG (reference sequence). Trimming removed 5 bases from V and 7 bases from J; junction bases left unmatched: 4. CDR3 DNA: TGTGCCTGGGGGACAGGTGCAAATTCACCCCTCCACTTT. Residues: CAWGTGANSPLHF.

The chain recombines TRBV4-1 with TRBJ2-2; the match to TRBD2 covers 10 bases. Germline V gives CDR1 MGHRA, CDR2 YSYEKL. V trimming: 2 bases; J trimming: 6 bases; junction bases outside the gene matches: 9. This CDR3 has 17 residues. The CDR3 spells CASSQLLAGVSAGELFF. The CDR3 DNA follows: TGCGCCAGCAGCCAATTGCTAGCGGGAGTCTCAGCCGGGGAGCTGTTTTTT.

This clone has a single count. This sequence joins TRBV10-3 and TRBJ1-4, with D possibly being TRBD1 (5 bases). The CDR3 is 13 amino acids. CDR1 and CDR2 from the germline V gene are ENHRY and SYGVKD. The ends were cut back, 0 bases at V and 7 bases at J, with 6 bases in the middle. The CDR3 coding sequence is TGTGCCATCAGTGAGTCAGGGGTTGAAAAACTGTTTTTT. Encoded protein: CAISESGVEKLFF.

This clone has just a few counts. The J gene is TRBJ2-6, the V gene TRBV5-6; 8 bases align to TRBD1. With 0 bases clipped from V and 1 base from J, the junction kept 6 bases outside the gene matches. The germline CDR1 and CDR2 sequences are SGHDT and YYEEEE. There are 18 residues in the CDR3. In DNA form, the CDR3 reads TGTGCCAGCAGCTTGGCGGGACAGGTTTCGTCTGGGGCCAACGTCCTGACTTTC. Residues: CASSLAGQVSSGANVLTF. Together with reference TRBV5-6 and TRBJ2-6, the CDR3 gives the full variable domain: DAGVTQSPTHLIKTRGQQVTLRCSPKSGHDTVSWYQQALGQGPQFIFQYYEEEERQRGNFPDRFSGHQFPNYSSELNVNALLLGDSALYLCASSLAGQVSSGANVLTFGAGSRLTVL.

This clone was found once. V usage is TRBV5-4 and J usage is TRBJ2-3, with D perhaps matching TRBD2 (7 bases). Germline-derived CDR1 and CDR2 are SGHNT and YYREEE (reference sequence). The ends were cut back, 6 bases at V and 1 base at J, with 18 bases in the middle. This CDR3 has 16 amino acids. The CDR3 loop is CASTPGGGGGTDTQYF. The DNA of the CDR3 is TGTGCCAGCACCCCGGGAGGAGGGGGGGGCACAGATACGCAGTATTTT.

The V call is TRBV5-1, the J call TRBJ1-1; D perhaps matches TRBD1 (5 bases). CDR3 length equals 13 residues. From germline, CDR1 is SGHRS and CDR2 YFSETQ. Trimming cost V 4 bases and J 5 bases, with 12 bases left between them. The CDR3 loop is CASSPPRQTEAFF. CDR3 bases: TGCGCCAGCAGCCCACCCAGACAGACTGAAGCTTTCTTT.

In its sample, this clone was seen a few times. The genes are TRBV7-6 and TRBJ2-6; D is unclear. V dropped 1 base and J dropped 2 bases, with 6 bases sitting between them. Germline assignment: CDR1 SGHVS and CDR2 FNYEAQ. This CDR3 has 15 amino acids. The CDR3 DNA follows: TGTGCCAGCAGCTTAGACAGCCCTGGGGCCAACGTCCTGACTTTC. Protein: CASSLDSPGANVLTF.

CDR3 residues: CASSWKGMGGYTF. The CDR3 region has the DNA TGTGCCAGCAGTTGGAAGGGGATGGGGGGCTACACCTTC. This chain uses TRBV2 with TRBJ1-2, with D perhaps matching TRBD1 (5 bases). There are 13 residues in the CDR3. Trimming removed 5 bases from V and 8 bases from J, with 15 bases in between. Per germline, CDR1 SNHLY and CDR2 FYNNEI.

This clone was found a few times. The chain carries TRBV5-1 and TRBJ1-2, with a tentative D call TRBD1 (6 bases). Germline V gene lookup returns CDR1 SGHRS and CDR2 YFSETQ. The V and J ends lost 4 bases and 1 base respectively, with 11 bases between them. This CDR3 contains 14 residues. For the CDR3, the DNA is TGCGCCAGCAGCCCCAGAGGGGGTAACTATGGCTACACCTTC. Protein product: CASSPRGGNYGYTF.

The rearrangement links TRBV4-1 to TRBJ1-3, with D unclear. V was pared by 4 bases and J by 0 bases, with 13 bases between. The CDR3 totals 16 residues. Germline CDR1 reads MGHRA; CDR2 reads YSYEKL. CDR3 sequence (DNA): TGCGCCAGCAGCCCCCCCTGGGGAGTCTCTGGAAACACCATATATTTT. Translating it yields CASSPPWGVSGNTIYF.

About this clone: One end of the junction does not line up with germline, which may come from a read error. The chain uses TRBV7-7 and TRBJ2-2; 10 nucleotides line up with TRBD2. The CDR3 has 18 residues. The germline V gene has CDR1 SSHAT and CDR2 FNYEAQ (reference sequence). The CDR3 here is CASSPRDLAGANTGELFF. The DNA of the CDR3 is TGTGCTAGCAGCCCGCGGGACCTAGCGGGAGCAAACACCGGGGAGCTGTTTTTT.

The chain links TRBV28 to TRBJ2-7, with TRBD1 matching 7 bases. Germline V gene sequence: CDR1 MDHEN, CDR2 SYDVKM. Trimming removed 6 bases from V and 3 bases from J; junction bases left unmatched: 5. The CDR3 spans 13 residues. The CDR3 protein is CASSPTGNYEQYV. Here the CDR3 DNA reads TGTGCCAGCAGCCCGACAGGGAACTACGAGCAGTACGTC.

This rearrangement joins TRBV6-4 to TRBJ2-1; no firm D call. The V end lost 8 bases, the J end lost 6 bases, and 14 bases lay between the germline ends. The V gene's germline CDR1 is MRHNA and CDR2 SNTAGT. The CDR3 spans 13 residues. In DNA, the CDR3 is TGTGCCAGCGGGTCGGCCCCGGGCAATGAGCAGTTCTTC. The encoded protein is CASGSAPGNEQFF.

The chain joins TRBV27 to TRBJ2-3; 8 nucleotides align to TRBD2. Looked up from germline, CDR1 is MNHEY and CDR2 is SMNVEV (reference sequence). CDR3 size: 14 residues. V lost 3 bases to trimming and J lost 5 bases; unmatched junction nucleotides: 4. CDR3 region: CASSFSGNIDTQYF. CDR3 bases: TGTGCCAGCAGTTTTAGCGGGAATATAGATACGCAGTATTTT.

A single count supports this clone. Written as DNA, the CDR3 is TGTGCCATCAGCAGGGATTCTAACTATGGCTACACCTTC. Translated, it gives CAISRDSNYGYTF. V usage is TRBV10-3 and J usage is TRBJ1-2; a weak D match, TRBD1 (5 bases). V was pared by 6 bases and J by 0 bases, with 8 bases between. This CDR3 spans 13 amino acids. CDR1 is ENHRY, CDR2 SYGVKD, per germline.

The chain joins TRBV30 to TRBJ2-2, with 7 nucleotides matching TRBD1. Losses at the gene ends were 1 base for V and 3 bases for J; bases not matched to a gene: 11. The CDR3 spans 17 residues. Germline V gene sequence: CDR1 GTSNPN, CDR2 SVGIG (reference sequence). Here the CDR3 reads CAWSAGTAYSYTGELFF. The CDR3 bases are TGTGCCTGGAGTGCCGGGACAGCCTACTCCTACACCGGGGAGCTGTTTTTT.

This clone was detected only once. The gene calls are TRBV6-5 and TRBJ1-2, with 8 nucleotides matching TRBD1. Germline lookup yields CDR1 MNHEY and CDR2 SVGAGI. The CDR3 has 14 residues. The J segment lost 6 bases and the V segment lost 5 bases, leaving 8 bases of the junction unmatched. CDR3 in DNA: TGTGCCAGCAGTAAGACAGGGGCCCGGGATGGCTACACCTTC. The encoded protein is CASSKTGARDGYTF.

The CDR3 bases are TGTGCCAGCAGTCCGGACAGTGCCGTCCACTTT. Its translation: CASSPDSAVHF. This chain joins TRBV2 and TRBJ1-6; D might be TRBD1 (6 bases). From germline, CDR1 is SNHLY and CDR2 FYNNEI. The CDR3 has 11 amino acids. Trimming pared 5 bases from V and 17 bases from J, leaving 13 bases between.

The gene calls are TRBV19 and TRBJ1-2; 10 bases agree with TRBD1. Trimming at V came to 10 bases and at J to 6 bases, leaving 8 bases not matched to a gene. Germline CDR1 LNHDA, CDR2 SQIVND (reference sequence). The CDR3 is 13 residues long. The CDR3 sequence is CATYPGTGDGYTF. DNA of the CDR3: TGTGCCACATATCCCGGGACAGGGGATGGCTACACCTTC.

The V and J genes are TRBV12-5 and TRBJ2-2; D remains unclear. V was cut by 1 base and J by 7 bases, with 4 bases left in between. The CDR3 has 12 amino acids. Germline CDR1 LGHNT, CDR2 FRNRAP. The CDR3 loop is CASGLGLGELFF. The CDR3 bases are TGTGCTAGTGGTTTGGGTCTCGGGGAGCTGTTTTTT.

The chain has TRBV6-6 and TRBJ1-1; D might be TRBD1 (5 bases). Trimming left V 2 bases short and J 0 bases short, with 7 bases between. The CDR3 loop spans 14 amino acids. Germline loops: CDR1 MNHNY, CDR2 SVGAGI (reference sequence). In DNA, the CDR3 is TGTGCCAGCAGTTACGGGGACTTGAACACTGAAGCTTTCTTT. It is translated as CASSYGDLNTEAFF.